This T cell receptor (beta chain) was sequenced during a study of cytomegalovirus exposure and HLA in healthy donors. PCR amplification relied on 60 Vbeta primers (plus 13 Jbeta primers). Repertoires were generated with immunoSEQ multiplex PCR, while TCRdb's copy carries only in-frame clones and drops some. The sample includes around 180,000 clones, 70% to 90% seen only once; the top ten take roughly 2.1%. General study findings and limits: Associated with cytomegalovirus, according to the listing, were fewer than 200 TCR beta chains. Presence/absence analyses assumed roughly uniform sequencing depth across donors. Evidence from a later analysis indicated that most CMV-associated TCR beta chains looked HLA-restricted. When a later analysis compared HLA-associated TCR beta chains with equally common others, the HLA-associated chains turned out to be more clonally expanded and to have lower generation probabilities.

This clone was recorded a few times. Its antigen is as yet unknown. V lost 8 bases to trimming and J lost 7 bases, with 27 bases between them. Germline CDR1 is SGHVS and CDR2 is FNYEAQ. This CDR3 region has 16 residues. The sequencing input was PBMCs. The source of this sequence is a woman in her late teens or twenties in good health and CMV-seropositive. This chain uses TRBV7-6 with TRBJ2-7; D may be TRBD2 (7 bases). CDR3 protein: CASGPFAAGQQREQYF. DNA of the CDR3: TGTGCCAGCGGACCTTTTGCAGCGGGACAACAAAGAGAGCAGTACTTC. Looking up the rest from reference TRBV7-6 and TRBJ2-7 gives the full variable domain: GAGVSQSPRYKVTKRGQDVALRCDPISGHVSLYWYRQALGQGPEFLTYFNYEAQQDKSGLPNDRFSAERPEGSISTLTIQRTEQRDSAMYRCASGPFAAGQQREQYFGPGTRLTVT.